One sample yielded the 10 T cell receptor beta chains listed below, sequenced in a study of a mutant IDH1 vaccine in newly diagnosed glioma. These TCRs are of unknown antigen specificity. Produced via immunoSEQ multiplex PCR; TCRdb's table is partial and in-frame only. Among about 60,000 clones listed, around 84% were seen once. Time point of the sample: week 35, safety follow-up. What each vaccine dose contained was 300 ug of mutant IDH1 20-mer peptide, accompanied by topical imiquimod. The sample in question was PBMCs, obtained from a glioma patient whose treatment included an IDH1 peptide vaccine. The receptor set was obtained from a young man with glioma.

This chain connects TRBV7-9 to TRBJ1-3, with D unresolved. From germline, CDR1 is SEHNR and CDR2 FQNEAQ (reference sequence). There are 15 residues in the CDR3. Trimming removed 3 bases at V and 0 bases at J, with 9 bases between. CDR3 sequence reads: CASSLMASSGNTIYF. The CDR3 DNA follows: TGTGCCAGCAGCTTGATGGCGAGCTCTGGAAACACCATATATTTT.

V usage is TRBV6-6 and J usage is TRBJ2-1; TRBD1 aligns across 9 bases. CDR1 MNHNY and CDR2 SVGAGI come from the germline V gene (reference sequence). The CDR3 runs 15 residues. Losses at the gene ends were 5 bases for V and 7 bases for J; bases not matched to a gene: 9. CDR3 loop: CASSTRTGASNEQFF. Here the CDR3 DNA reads TGTGCCAGCAGTACTCGGACAGGGGCATCGAATGAGCAGTTCTTC.

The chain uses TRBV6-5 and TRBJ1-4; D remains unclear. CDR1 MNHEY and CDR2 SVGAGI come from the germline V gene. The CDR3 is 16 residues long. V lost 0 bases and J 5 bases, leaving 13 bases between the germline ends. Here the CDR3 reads CASSYSAEARNEKLFF. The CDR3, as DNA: TGTGCCAGCAGTTACTCGGCAGAGGCAAGGAATGAAAAACTGTTTTTT.

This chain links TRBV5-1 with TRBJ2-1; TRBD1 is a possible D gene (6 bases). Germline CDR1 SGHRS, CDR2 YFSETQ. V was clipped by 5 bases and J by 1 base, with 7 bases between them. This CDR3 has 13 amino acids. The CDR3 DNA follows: TGCGCCAGCAGACAGGGATCCTACAATGAGCAGTTCTTC. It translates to CASRQGSYNEQFF.

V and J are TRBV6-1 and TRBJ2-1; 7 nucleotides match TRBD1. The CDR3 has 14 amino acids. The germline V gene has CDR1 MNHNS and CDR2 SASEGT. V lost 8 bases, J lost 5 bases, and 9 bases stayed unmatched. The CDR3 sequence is CASVTGTVNNEQFF. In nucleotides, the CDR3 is TGTGCCAGCGTTACCGGGACAGTCAACAATGAGCAGTTCTTC.

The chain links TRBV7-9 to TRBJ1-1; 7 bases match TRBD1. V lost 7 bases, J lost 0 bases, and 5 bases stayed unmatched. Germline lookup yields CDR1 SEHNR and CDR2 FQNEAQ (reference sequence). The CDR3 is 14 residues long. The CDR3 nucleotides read TGTGCCAGCACCTCCGGGACAGTGAACACTGAAGCTTTCTTT. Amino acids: CASTSGTVNTEAFF. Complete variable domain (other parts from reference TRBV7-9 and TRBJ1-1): DTGVSQNPRHKITKRGQNVTFRCDPISEHNRLYWYRQTLGQGPEFLTYFQNEAQLEKSRLLSDRFSAERPKGSFSTLEIQRTEQGDSAMYLCASTSGTVNTEAFFGQGTRLTVV.

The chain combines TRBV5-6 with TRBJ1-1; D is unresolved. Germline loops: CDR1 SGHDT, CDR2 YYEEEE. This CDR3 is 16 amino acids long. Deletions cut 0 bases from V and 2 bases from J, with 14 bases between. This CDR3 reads CASSLDRYPDNTEAFF. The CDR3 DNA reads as TGTGCCAGCAGCTTGGATAGATATCCAGATAACACTGAAGCTTTCTTT.

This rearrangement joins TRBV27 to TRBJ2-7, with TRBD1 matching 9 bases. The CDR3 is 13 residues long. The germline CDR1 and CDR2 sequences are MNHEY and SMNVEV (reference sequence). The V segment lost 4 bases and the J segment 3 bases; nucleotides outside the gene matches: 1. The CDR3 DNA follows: TGTGCCAGCAGTTGGACAGGGGACTACGAGCAGTACTTC. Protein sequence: CASSWTGDYEQYF.

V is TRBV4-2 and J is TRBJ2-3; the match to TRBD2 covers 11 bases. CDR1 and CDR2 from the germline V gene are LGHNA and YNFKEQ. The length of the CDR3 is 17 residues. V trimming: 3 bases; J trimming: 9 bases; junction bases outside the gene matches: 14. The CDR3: CASSHLPSSGGAETQYF. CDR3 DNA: TGTGCCAGCAGCCATCTCCCGAGTAGCGGGGGGGCCGAGACGCAGTATTTT.

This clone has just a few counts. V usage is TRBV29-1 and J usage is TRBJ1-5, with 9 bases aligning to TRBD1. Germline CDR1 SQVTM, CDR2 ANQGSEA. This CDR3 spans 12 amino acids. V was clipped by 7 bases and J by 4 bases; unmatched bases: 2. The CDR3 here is CSAGTGNQPQHF. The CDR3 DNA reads TGCAGCGCCGGGACAGGGAATCAGCCCCAGCATTTT. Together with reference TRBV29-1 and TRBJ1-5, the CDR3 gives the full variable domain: SAVISQKPSRDICQRGTSLTIQCQVDSQVTMMFWYRQQPGQSLTLIATANQGSEATYESGFVIDKFPISRPNLTFSTLTVSNMSPEDSSIYLCSAGTGNQPQHFGDGTRLSIL.